This T cell receptor (beta chain) emerged from a study of blood T cell repertoires in COVID-19. In the authors' workflow: Nucleated cell number was recorded as an estimate derived from reference gene primer amplification. Clones were sequenced by immunoSEQ multiplex PCR, and TCRdb holds only the in-frame ones, with some missing. D and trimming come from the DNA, and the V and J calls and clone size come from that table. Among roughly 130,000 clones, approximately 80% were seen once, and the ten largest hold about a sixth. V was clipped by 4 bases and J by 8 bases; unmatched bases: 2. Germline V gives CDR1 LGHDT, CDR2 YNNKEL (reference sequence). The CDR3 runs 14 residues.

The sample was peripheral blood. V is TRBV3-1 (or the pseudogene TRBV3-2) and J is TRBJ1-6, with 10 bases identical to TRBD1. This receptor was taken from a woman aged 50 to 60 with acute or convalescent COVID-19. The CDR3 loop reads CASSPGQGYSPLHF. CDR3 sequence (DNA): TGTGCCAGCAGCCCGGGACAGGGGTATTCACCCCTCCACTTT.